The present T cell receptor (beta chain) was sequenced within a study of CD8 T cells in Susac syndrome. With V trimmed by 1 base and J by 6 bases, 6 bases remained unmatched. This CDR3 spans 15 amino acids. Germline V lookup: CDR1 SEHNR, CDR2 FQNEAQ (reference sequence). The authors sequenced TCR beta from blood CD8+ and CD4+ T cells. Random hexamers served to reverse transcribe about 0.5 to 1 ug RNA. Coverage of TCR beta CDR3 amplification by immunoSEQ multiplex PCR extended to 54 Vbeta and 13 Jbeta. TCRdb passed the immunoSEQ multiplex PCR reads through MiXCR, listing each CDR3 protein once. The sample shows about 190,000 distinct CDR3 sequences, roughly 95% of them seen only once.

Sequencing was performed on CD4+ T cells from PBMCs. The rearrangement joins TRBV7-9 to TRBJ2-1; 7 nucleotides align to TRBD1. The receptor comes from a human donor with Susac syndrome. In DNA, the CDR3 is TGTGCCAGCAGCTTAGGGACAGGAGTCTTCAATGAGCAGTTCTTC. It codes for CASSLGTGVFNEQFF.